The source of this TCR beta chain is a study of technical replicates of blood from several donors. TCRdb keeps only in-frame clones here, not all; method: immunoSEQ multiplex PCR. The table shows just over 80,000 clones, with around 94% occurring only once. The germline V and J ends were trimmed by 2 bases and 0 bases, with 20 bases remaining between them. The CDR3 runs 18 residues. The V gene's germline CDR1 is MNHNS and CDR2 SASEGT. The receptor was derived from a human donor in good health. The sequenced sample consisted of T cells isolated from PBMCs. The chain couples TRBV6-1 to TRBJ2-7; TRBD2 is a possible D gene (6 bases). CDR3 sequence (DNA): TGTGCCAGCAGTGAATTAAAAAGATTCGGGACTCCCTCCTACGAGCAGTACTTC. Translation gives CASSELKRFGTPSYEQYF.